This T cell receptor (beta chain) was identified in a study of T cell changes during pregnancy in multiple sclerosis. The CDR3 loop spans 20 amino acids. The repertoire was sequenced with immunoSEQ multiplex PCR; TCRdb's copy has only in-frame clones and lacks some. The sample consists of approximately 60,000 clones, 90% of them appearing once. The rearrangement uses TRBV1 and TRBJ2-1; TRBD2, as called in the table, went unchecked against the DNA. TRBV1 is tagged as a pseudogene. This sample comprised peripheral blood, obtained in the third trimester of pregnancy. The TCR comes from a female donor in good health, enrolled as a control in a pregnancy study. The CDR3 DNA sequence: TGCACCAGCAGCCTTCCCCTGGGACTAGCGGGTCAGAGCTCCTACAATGAGCAGTTCTTC. Its protein is CTSSLPLGLAGQSSYNEQFF.